These 29 T cell receptor beta chains were sequenced from one sample in a study of cytomegalovirus exposure and HLA in healthy donors. The assay was immunoSEQ multiplex PCR, and TCRdb's table has in-frame clones only and misses some. The sample contains roughly 150,000 clones, just under 90% of which appear only once. Sequencing used PBMCs. The origin of the receptors is a woman younger than 30 in good health and CMV-seropositive.

The CDR3 DNA reads TGTGCCAGCAGGATACCGACAGTTGACGACACTGAAGCTTTCTTT. Translation gives CASRIPTVDDTEAFF. The rearrangement links TRBV6-4 to TRBJ1-1, with D maybe TRBD1 (5 bases). V was trimmed by 6 bases and J by 3 bases, leaving 17 bases between them. Germline assignment: CDR1 MRHNA and CDR2 SNTAGT. CDR3 length: 15 amino acids.

This chain connects TRBV4-2 to TRBJ2-7; 7 bases are a match to TRBD1. CDR1 LGHNA and CDR2 YNFKEQ come from the germline V gene. The length of the CDR3 is 14 residues. J lost 4 bases, V lost 10 bases, and 13 bases had no gene match. The CDR3 DNA is TGTGCCACCTCGCCGGGGCAGGGGGTTTACGAGCAGTACTTC. Residues: CATSPGQGVYEQYF.

The rearrangement joins TRBV6-5 to TRBJ1-1, with no clear D. This CDR3 has 14 amino acids. Trimming removed 5 bases from V and 1 base from J, with 11 bases in between. Looked up from germline, CDR1 is MNHEY and CDR2 is SVGAGI. CDR3 nucleotide sequence: TGTGCCAGCAGTGGTAGTTTTACGAACACTGAAGCTTTCTTT. This sequence encodes CASSGSFTNTEAFF.

The chain joins TRBV19 to TRBJ2-3; 9 bases match TRBD1. Trimming removed 2 bases from V and 2 bases from J; junction bases left unmatched: 5. CDR1 and CDR2 from the germline V gene are LNHDA and SQIVND (reference sequence). The CDR3 runs to 16 residues. The CDR3: CASSIRTGAITDTQYF. The CDR3 coding sequence is TGTGCCAGTAGTATAAGGACAGGGGCTATCACAGATACGCAGTATTTT. Full variable domain (outside the CDR3, taken from reference TRBV19 and TRBJ2-3): DGGITQSPKYLFRKEGQNVTLSCEQNLNHDAMYWYRQDPGQGLRLIYYSQIVNDFQKGDIAEGYSVSREKKESFPLTVTSAQKNPTAFYLCASSIRTGAITDTQYFGPGTRLTVL.

The table lists this clone with a count of one. The chain joins TRBV27 to TRBJ2-3; weak D call: TRBD2 (6 bases). V was pared by 4 bases and J by 0 bases, with 11 bases between. The length of the CDR3 is 15 residues. Germline V gene lookup returns CDR1 MNHEY and CDR2 SMNVEV (reference sequence). CDR3 sequence reads: CASSWDFASTDTQYF. Written as DNA, the CDR3 is TGTGCCAGCAGTTGGGACTTTGCTAGCACAGATACGCAGTATTTT.

The J gene is TRBJ2-1, the V gene TRBV5-6; D is possibly TRBD2 (5 bases). The V end lost 0 bases, the J end lost 2 bases, and 9 bases lay between the germline ends. This CDR3 is built from 15 residues. CDR1 SGHDT and CDR2 YYEEEE come from the germline V gene. CDR3 bases: TGTGCCAGCAGCTTGGCTCCCGGGGCCTACAATGAGCAGTTCTTC. Translated, it gives CASSLAPGAYNEQFF.

This chain joins TRBV9 and TRBJ2-2; 10 nucleotides line up with TRBD2. Germline assignment: CDR1 SGDLS and CDR2 YYNGEE. The CDR3 length is 16 residues. V was pared by 0 bases and J by 7 bases, with 6 bases of the junction left unmatched. The CDR3 nucleotides read TGTGCCAGCAGCGTAGCGAGCGGGAGGGTGTTCGGGGAGCTGTTTTTT. This gives the protein CASSVASGRVFGELFF.

J is TRBJ1-2 and V is TRBV7-9; TRBD1 agrees at 8 bases. With V trimmed by 5 bases and J by 7 bases, 12 bases remained unmatched. The CDR3 is 15 amino acids. Germline CDR1 reads SEHNR; CDR2 reads FQNEAQ (reference sequence). CDR3 coding DNA: TGTGCCAGCAGCCCACCATTTCCAGGGGGCGGTGGCTACACCTTC. This codes for CASSPPFPGGGGYTF.

This clone was seen more than once but under ten times. The chain is built from TRBV5-1 and TRBJ2-7; tentative D call: TRBD1 (6 bases). This CDR3 has 13 residues. Germline values: CDR1 SGHRS, CDR2 YFSETQ. V shed 4 bases and J shed 0 bases, with 8 bases lying between them. The CDR3 loop is CASSPGDSYEQYF. As DNA, the CDR3 is TGCGCCAGCAGCCCAGGGGACTCCTACGAGCAGTACTTC.

J is TRBJ2-7 and V is TRBV29-1; the match to TRBD2 covers 8 bases. CDR1 and CDR2 (germline): SQVTM, ANQGSEA. Trimming removed 3 bases from V and 3 bases from J; junction bases left unmatched: 4. CDR3 length: 13 residues. As DNA, the CDR3 is TGCAGCGTTGAGCTAGCGGGTGACTACGAGCAGTACTTC. Encoded protein: CSVELAGDYEQYF.

The chain employs TRBV7-2 and TRBJ2-2; D may be TRBD2 (5 bases). Looked up from germline, CDR1 is SGHTA and CDR2 is FQGNSA. The germline V and J ends were trimmed by 0 bases and 7 bases, with 9 bases remaining between them. The CDR3 runs 14 residues. DNA of the CDR3: TGTGCCAGCAGCTTAGCGGGAGCTGTCGGGGAGCTGTTTTTT. Translation: CASSLAGAVGELFF.

V is TRBV7-9 and J is TRBJ2-7; D is possibly TRBD2 (6 bases). Germline CDR1 is SEHNR and CDR2 is FQNEAQ (reference sequence). The CDR3 loop spans 15 amino acids. Between the trimmed V and J ends, which lost 5 bases and 1 base, there was a span of 15 bases. The CDR3: CASSPSGGGSYEQYF. The CDR3, as DNA: TGTGCCAGCAGCCCATCGGGCGGAGGGTCCTACGAGCAGTACTTC.

This sequence joins TRBV18 and TRBJ2-1; 7 bases map to TRBD2. Germline lookup yields CDR1 KGHSH and CDR2 LQKENI. Unmatched junction bases numbered 14, after V lost 6 bases and J lost 6 bases. This CDR3 comprises 16 residues. DNA for the CDR3: TGTGCCAGCTCGGGCGGTTGGGAGGGCCCAGGCAATGAGCAGTTCTTC. Protein product: CASSGGWEGPGNEQFF.

The V call is TRBV10-1, the J call TRBJ2-1; TRBD2 is a possible D gene (5 bases). V was cut by 0 bases and J by 8 bases, with 14 bases left in between. This CDR3 is 15 amino acids long. From germline, CDR1 is WNHNN and CDR2 SYGVQD (reference sequence). CDR3 loop: CASSESTIPGYEQFF. The CDR3 DNA reads TGCGCCAGCAGTGAGTCGACTATTCCGGGTTATGAGCAGTTCTTC.

The rearrangement joins TRBV5-1 to TRBJ2-1; 8 nucleotides align to TRBD2. Unmatched junction bases numbered 7, after V lost 0 bases and J lost 8 bases. The germline V gene has CDR1 SGHRS and CDR2 YFSETQ. CDR3 length: 15 residues. CDR3 residues: CASSLVLADIDEQFF. In DNA, the CDR3 is TGCGCCAGCAGCTTGGTACTAGCGGACATCGATGAGCAGTTCTTC.

The chain joins TRBV30 to TRBJ2-2; 12 bases match TRBD2. Germline trimming cut 2 bases from V and 8 bases from J; bases unmatched to any gene: 6. CDR3 size: 15 residues. Per germline, CDR1 GTSNPN and CDR2 SVGIG (reference sequence). CDR3 bases: TGTGCCTGGAGTCCGGGACTAGCGGGCGGGGGGGAGCTGTTTTTT. This encodes CAWSPGLAGGGELFF. The full variable domain, rest sourced from reference TRBV30 and TRBJ2-2, is SQTIHQWPATLVQPVGSPLSLECTVEGTSNPNLYWYRQAAGRGLQLLFYSVGIGQISSEVPQNLSASRPQDRQFILSSKKLLLSDSGFYLCAWSPGLAGGGELFFGEGSRLTVL.

This chain uses TRBV27 with TRBJ2-5; 11 bases map to TRBD2. CDR3 size: 15 residues. CDR1 is MNHEY, CDR2 SMNVEV, per germline (reference sequence). Losses at the gene ends were 0 bases for V and 4 bases for J; bases not matched to a gene: 1. CDR3 loop: CASSLSSGRAETQYF. CDR3 bases: TGTGCCAGCAGTTTATCTAGCGGGAGGGCAGAGACCCAGTACTTC.

This clone came up a few times. The chain has TRBV30 and TRBJ1-5; no reliable D call. This CDR3 spans 13 amino acids. V was cut by 1 base and J by 3 bases, with 7 bases left in between. From germline, CDR1 is GTSNPN and CDR2 SVGIG (reference sequence). The CDR3, as DNA: TGTGCCTGGAGTGGGGGAGACAATCAGCCCCAGCATTTT. Its protein product is CAWSGGDNQPQHF.

This chain joins TRBV5-4 and TRBJ1-2, with 7 bases that match TRBD1. Losses at the gene ends were 4 bases for V and 7 bases for J; bases not matched to a gene: 7. The CDR3 runs to 13 residues. CDR1 is SGHNT, CDR2 YYREEE, per germline (reference sequence). CDR3 DNA sequence: TGTGCCAGCAGCAAAGACAGGGCTATTGGCTACACCTTC. Protein sequence: CASSKDRAIGYTF.

A word on this clone: The sample carries other DNA sequences with the same CDR3. J is TRBJ2-7 and V is TRBV27; 10 bases fit TRBD2. CDR3 length equals 14 residues. Trimming removed 5 bases from V and 2 bases from J; junction bases left unmatched: 3. Germline-derived CDR1 and CDR2 are MNHEY and SMNVEV (reference sequence). CDR3 bases: TGTGCCAGCAGTCTTAGCGGGGGGCCCTACGAGCAGTACTTC. Protein: CASSLSGGPYEQYF.

The rearrangement links TRBV7-6 to TRBJ2-3; tentatively, D is TRBD1 (5 bases). V was shortened by 5 bases and J by 2 bases, with 14 bases between the two germline ends. Germline V CDR1 and CDR2: SGHVS, FNYEAQ. The CDR3 length is 15 residues. In DNA form, the CDR3 reads TGTGCCAGCAGCCGAGAGGACACTTACACAGATACGCAGTATTTT. Translating gives CASSREDTYTDTQYF.

This clone came up once. The chain links TRBV28 to TRBJ1-1, with 11 bases identical to TRBD1. CDR1 and CDR2 from the germline V gene are MDHEN and SYDVKM. Trimming at V came to 10 bases and at J to 4 bases, leaving 14 bases not matched to a gene. The CDR3 spans 16 residues. The CDR3 bases are TGTGCCATCACAATCCGGGACAGGGGGTCTGGCACTGAAGCTTTCTTT. It yields the protein CAITIRDRGSGTEAFF.

The chain employs TRBV11-2 and TRBJ2-7, with TRBD1 identical over 7 bases. Germline values: CDR1 SGHAT, CDR2 FQNNGV. This CDR3 is built from 14 residues. Unmatched junction bases numbered 4, after V lost 2 bases and J lost 3 bases. The CDR3 reads CASSLLRTGYEQYF. In DNA form, the CDR3 reads TGTGCCAGCAGCTTATTAAGGACAGGCTACGAGCAGTACTTC. The entire variable domain, with the rest obtained from reference TRBV11-2 and TRBJ2-7, is as follows: EAGVAQSPRYKIIEKRQSVAFWCNPISGHATLYWYQQILGQGPKLLIQFQNNGVVDDSQLPKDRFSAERLKGVDSTLKIQPAKLEDSAVYLCASSLLRTGYEQYFGPGTRLTVT.

This clone was counted a single time. The J gene is TRBJ2-7, the V gene TRBV5-1; 15 bases map to TRBD2. CDR1 and CDR2 from the germline V gene are SGHRS and YFSETQ. The CDR3 totals 16 residues. The V gene end was trimmed by 4 bases and the J gene end by 2 bases; junction bases not matched to a gene: 4. CDR3 DNA: TGCGCCAGCAGCCCGGGACTAGCGGGAGGCGCCTACGAGCAGTACTTC. Translating it yields CASSPGLAGGAYEQYF.

The chain links TRBV5-1 to TRBJ2-5, with D possibly matching TRBD1 (6 bases). The CDR3 loop spans 15 amino acids. Trimming removed 7 bases from V and 4 bases from J, with 20 bases in between. Germline lookup yields CDR1 SGHRS and CDR2 YFSETQ. The CDR3 DNA is TGCGCCAGCTGGGGCAACGAGGGGGTAGGAGAGACCCAGTACTTC. Protein sequence: CASWGNEGVGETQYF.

The chain couples TRBV7-6 to TRBJ2-7, with 10 positions matching TRBD2. Germline V gene lookup returns CDR1 SGHVS and CDR2 FNYEAQ. The CDR3 runs 14 residues. V lost 2 bases, J lost 3 bases, and 1 base stayed unmatched. CDR3 in amino acids: CASSLTSGNYEQYF. For the CDR3, the DNA is TGTGCCAGCAGCTTAACTAGCGGGAACTACGAGCAGTACTTC.

V usage is TRBV19 and J usage is TRBJ1-1; 7 nucleotides match TRBD1. Trimming removed 7 bases from V and 5 bases from J; junction bases left unmatched: 13. CDR1 and CDR2 (germline): LNHDA, SQIVND (reference sequence). This CDR3 is built from 15 residues. Here the CDR3 reads CASTDLRQGSTEAFF. CDR3 DNA sequence: TGTGCCAGTACCGATCTCAGACAGGGTAGTACTGAAGCTTTCTTT.

The chain is built from TRBV6-5 and TRBJ2-7; 14 nucleotides match TRBD2. Per the germline V gene, CDR1 is MNHEY and CDR2 is SVGAGI. The CDR3 loop spans 16 amino acids. Trimming took 2 bases from V and 7 from J; bases not matched to a gene: 7. As DNA, the CDR3 is TGTGCCAGCAGTTACGCGGGGACTAGCGGGAGCGATGAGCAGTACTTC. Encoded protein: CASSYAGTSGSDEQYF.

A word on this clone: The junction and the germline gene differ at one end; a read error may be behind it. This chain connects TRBV5-1 to TRBJ1-5, with a weak D call TRBD1 (5 bases). CDR1 and CDR2 from the germline V gene are SGHRS and YFSETQ. This CDR3 comprises 14 residues. The DNA for the CDR3 is TGCGTCAGCAGCCCGACAGATCTCCATCAGCCCCAGCATTTT. Amino acid sequence: CVSSPTDLHQPQHF.